These T cell receptor beta chains were read from a single sample in a study of somatic mutations in cytotoxic T cells in rheumatoid arthritis. Some clones are missing from TCRdb's copy, which holds only in-frame ones; the method was immunoSEQ multiplex PCR. Seen here are 6,500 to 10,000 clones, 75% observed once, and the top ten hold around 36%. Sequencing was carried out using CD8+ T cells sorted from blood. The receptors here all came from a woman aged 45-65 years in good health. The CDR3 runs from the conserved cysteine through the conserved F or W. D genes are given only for firm matches. Size is omitted from some rows. Given values are once, few, many or a class for expanded clones.

J | length | D | V | size | CDR3 | DNA
TRBJ2-1 | 14 | - | TRBV4-1 | - | CASSQGPGRQQSFF | TGCGCCAGCAGCCAAGGGCCGGGGAGACAACAATCGTTCTTC
TRBJ2-7 | 13 | - | TRBV25-1 | - | CASRRQGTYEQYF | TGTGCCAGCAGGCGGCAGGGAACCTACGAGCAGTACTTC
TRBJ2-7 | 13 | - | TRBV27 | - | CASSLFEATEQYF | TGTGCCAGCAGTTTATTCGAGGCTACCGAGCAGTACTTC
TRBJ1-6 | 15 | - | TRBV10-3 | - | CAISESRQAASPLHF | TGTGCCATCAGTGAGTCGAGACAGGCGGCTTCACCCCTCCACTTT
TRBJ1-4 | 14 | - | TRBV10-3 | few | CAISAGDIHEKLFF | TGTGCCATCAGTGCCGGGGACATACATGAAAAACTGTTTTTT
TRBJ2-1 | 17 | TRBD1 | TRBV5-1 | once | CASSTQPGTAPRSEQFF | TGCGCCAGCAGTACCCAGCCAGGGACAGCCCCGAGGAGTGAGCAGTTCTTC
TRBJ2-3 | 18 | TRBD2 | TRBV11-2 | once | CASSLALIAGGPTDTQYF | TGTGCCAGCAGCTTAGCCCTAATAGCGGGGGGGCCCACAGATACGCAGTATTTT
TRBJ2-7 | 14 | TRBD1 | TRBV27 | - | CASSPGTGGHEQYF | TGTGCCAGCAGTCCCGGGACAGGGGGCCACGAGCAGTACTTC
TRBJ1-1 | 14 | - | TRBV5-6 | once | CASSLATGNTEAFF | TGTGCCAGCAGCTTGGCCACCGGGAACACTGAAGCTTTCTTT
TRBJ2-1 | 16 | TRBD2 | TRBV7-9 | few | CASSFMVAGFYNEQFF | TGTGCCAGCAGCTTTATGGTAGCGGGGTTCTACAATGAGCAGTTCTTC
TRBJ2-5 | 15 | - | TRBV4-3 | once | CASSQDGLSQETQYF | TGCGCCAGCAGCCAGGACGGACTGAGCCAAGAGACCCAGTACTTC
TRBJ1-1 | 15 | - | TRBV4-3 | - | CASSQMPTENTEAFF | TGCGCCAGCAGCCAGATGCCGACAGAGAACACTGAAGCTTTCTTT
TRBJ1-1 | 15 | - | TRBV29-1 | few | CSVDAGSFMNTEAFF | TGCAGCGTTGATGCAGGGTCTTTTATGAACACTGAAGCTTTCTTT
TRBJ2-3 | 16 | TRBD2 | TRBV9 | - | CASSAGLAGDTDTQYF | TGTGCCAGCAGCGCAGGACTAGCGGGGGACACAGATACGCAGTATTTT
TRBJ2-1 | 15 | TRBD1 | TRBV7-3 | - | CASSKGADSYNEQFF | TGTGCCAGCAGCAAGGGGGCAGATTCCTACAATGAGCAGTTCTTC